This T cell receptor (beta chain) comes out of a study of blood T cell repertoires in COVID-19. The overall study: The samples span acute and convalescent COVID-19 from the United States, Italy and Spain. From T cells, B-cell-depleted T cells, or PBMCs came the material, which was cDNA or gDNA.

This clone was found once. Generated by immunoSEQ multiplex PCR, the TCRdb table keeps only in-frame clones and is missing some. The profile covers around 67,000 clones, with about 91% appearing a single time and under 2% taken by the ten largest. The CDR3 is 15 amino acids. The germline gives CDR1 SGHTA, CDR2 FQGNSA. V was pared by 5 bases and J by 3 bases, with 13 bases between. The TCR sequence derives from a woman older than 75 with active or convalescent COVID-19. Sequenced material: peripheral blood. The chain is built from TRBV7-2 and TRBJ2-2, with D perhaps matching TRBD1 (6 bases). The CDR3 nucleotides read TGTGCCAGCAGCGTGGGACGGACAGACACCGGGGAGCTGTTTTTT. Its translation: CASSVGRTDTGELFF.